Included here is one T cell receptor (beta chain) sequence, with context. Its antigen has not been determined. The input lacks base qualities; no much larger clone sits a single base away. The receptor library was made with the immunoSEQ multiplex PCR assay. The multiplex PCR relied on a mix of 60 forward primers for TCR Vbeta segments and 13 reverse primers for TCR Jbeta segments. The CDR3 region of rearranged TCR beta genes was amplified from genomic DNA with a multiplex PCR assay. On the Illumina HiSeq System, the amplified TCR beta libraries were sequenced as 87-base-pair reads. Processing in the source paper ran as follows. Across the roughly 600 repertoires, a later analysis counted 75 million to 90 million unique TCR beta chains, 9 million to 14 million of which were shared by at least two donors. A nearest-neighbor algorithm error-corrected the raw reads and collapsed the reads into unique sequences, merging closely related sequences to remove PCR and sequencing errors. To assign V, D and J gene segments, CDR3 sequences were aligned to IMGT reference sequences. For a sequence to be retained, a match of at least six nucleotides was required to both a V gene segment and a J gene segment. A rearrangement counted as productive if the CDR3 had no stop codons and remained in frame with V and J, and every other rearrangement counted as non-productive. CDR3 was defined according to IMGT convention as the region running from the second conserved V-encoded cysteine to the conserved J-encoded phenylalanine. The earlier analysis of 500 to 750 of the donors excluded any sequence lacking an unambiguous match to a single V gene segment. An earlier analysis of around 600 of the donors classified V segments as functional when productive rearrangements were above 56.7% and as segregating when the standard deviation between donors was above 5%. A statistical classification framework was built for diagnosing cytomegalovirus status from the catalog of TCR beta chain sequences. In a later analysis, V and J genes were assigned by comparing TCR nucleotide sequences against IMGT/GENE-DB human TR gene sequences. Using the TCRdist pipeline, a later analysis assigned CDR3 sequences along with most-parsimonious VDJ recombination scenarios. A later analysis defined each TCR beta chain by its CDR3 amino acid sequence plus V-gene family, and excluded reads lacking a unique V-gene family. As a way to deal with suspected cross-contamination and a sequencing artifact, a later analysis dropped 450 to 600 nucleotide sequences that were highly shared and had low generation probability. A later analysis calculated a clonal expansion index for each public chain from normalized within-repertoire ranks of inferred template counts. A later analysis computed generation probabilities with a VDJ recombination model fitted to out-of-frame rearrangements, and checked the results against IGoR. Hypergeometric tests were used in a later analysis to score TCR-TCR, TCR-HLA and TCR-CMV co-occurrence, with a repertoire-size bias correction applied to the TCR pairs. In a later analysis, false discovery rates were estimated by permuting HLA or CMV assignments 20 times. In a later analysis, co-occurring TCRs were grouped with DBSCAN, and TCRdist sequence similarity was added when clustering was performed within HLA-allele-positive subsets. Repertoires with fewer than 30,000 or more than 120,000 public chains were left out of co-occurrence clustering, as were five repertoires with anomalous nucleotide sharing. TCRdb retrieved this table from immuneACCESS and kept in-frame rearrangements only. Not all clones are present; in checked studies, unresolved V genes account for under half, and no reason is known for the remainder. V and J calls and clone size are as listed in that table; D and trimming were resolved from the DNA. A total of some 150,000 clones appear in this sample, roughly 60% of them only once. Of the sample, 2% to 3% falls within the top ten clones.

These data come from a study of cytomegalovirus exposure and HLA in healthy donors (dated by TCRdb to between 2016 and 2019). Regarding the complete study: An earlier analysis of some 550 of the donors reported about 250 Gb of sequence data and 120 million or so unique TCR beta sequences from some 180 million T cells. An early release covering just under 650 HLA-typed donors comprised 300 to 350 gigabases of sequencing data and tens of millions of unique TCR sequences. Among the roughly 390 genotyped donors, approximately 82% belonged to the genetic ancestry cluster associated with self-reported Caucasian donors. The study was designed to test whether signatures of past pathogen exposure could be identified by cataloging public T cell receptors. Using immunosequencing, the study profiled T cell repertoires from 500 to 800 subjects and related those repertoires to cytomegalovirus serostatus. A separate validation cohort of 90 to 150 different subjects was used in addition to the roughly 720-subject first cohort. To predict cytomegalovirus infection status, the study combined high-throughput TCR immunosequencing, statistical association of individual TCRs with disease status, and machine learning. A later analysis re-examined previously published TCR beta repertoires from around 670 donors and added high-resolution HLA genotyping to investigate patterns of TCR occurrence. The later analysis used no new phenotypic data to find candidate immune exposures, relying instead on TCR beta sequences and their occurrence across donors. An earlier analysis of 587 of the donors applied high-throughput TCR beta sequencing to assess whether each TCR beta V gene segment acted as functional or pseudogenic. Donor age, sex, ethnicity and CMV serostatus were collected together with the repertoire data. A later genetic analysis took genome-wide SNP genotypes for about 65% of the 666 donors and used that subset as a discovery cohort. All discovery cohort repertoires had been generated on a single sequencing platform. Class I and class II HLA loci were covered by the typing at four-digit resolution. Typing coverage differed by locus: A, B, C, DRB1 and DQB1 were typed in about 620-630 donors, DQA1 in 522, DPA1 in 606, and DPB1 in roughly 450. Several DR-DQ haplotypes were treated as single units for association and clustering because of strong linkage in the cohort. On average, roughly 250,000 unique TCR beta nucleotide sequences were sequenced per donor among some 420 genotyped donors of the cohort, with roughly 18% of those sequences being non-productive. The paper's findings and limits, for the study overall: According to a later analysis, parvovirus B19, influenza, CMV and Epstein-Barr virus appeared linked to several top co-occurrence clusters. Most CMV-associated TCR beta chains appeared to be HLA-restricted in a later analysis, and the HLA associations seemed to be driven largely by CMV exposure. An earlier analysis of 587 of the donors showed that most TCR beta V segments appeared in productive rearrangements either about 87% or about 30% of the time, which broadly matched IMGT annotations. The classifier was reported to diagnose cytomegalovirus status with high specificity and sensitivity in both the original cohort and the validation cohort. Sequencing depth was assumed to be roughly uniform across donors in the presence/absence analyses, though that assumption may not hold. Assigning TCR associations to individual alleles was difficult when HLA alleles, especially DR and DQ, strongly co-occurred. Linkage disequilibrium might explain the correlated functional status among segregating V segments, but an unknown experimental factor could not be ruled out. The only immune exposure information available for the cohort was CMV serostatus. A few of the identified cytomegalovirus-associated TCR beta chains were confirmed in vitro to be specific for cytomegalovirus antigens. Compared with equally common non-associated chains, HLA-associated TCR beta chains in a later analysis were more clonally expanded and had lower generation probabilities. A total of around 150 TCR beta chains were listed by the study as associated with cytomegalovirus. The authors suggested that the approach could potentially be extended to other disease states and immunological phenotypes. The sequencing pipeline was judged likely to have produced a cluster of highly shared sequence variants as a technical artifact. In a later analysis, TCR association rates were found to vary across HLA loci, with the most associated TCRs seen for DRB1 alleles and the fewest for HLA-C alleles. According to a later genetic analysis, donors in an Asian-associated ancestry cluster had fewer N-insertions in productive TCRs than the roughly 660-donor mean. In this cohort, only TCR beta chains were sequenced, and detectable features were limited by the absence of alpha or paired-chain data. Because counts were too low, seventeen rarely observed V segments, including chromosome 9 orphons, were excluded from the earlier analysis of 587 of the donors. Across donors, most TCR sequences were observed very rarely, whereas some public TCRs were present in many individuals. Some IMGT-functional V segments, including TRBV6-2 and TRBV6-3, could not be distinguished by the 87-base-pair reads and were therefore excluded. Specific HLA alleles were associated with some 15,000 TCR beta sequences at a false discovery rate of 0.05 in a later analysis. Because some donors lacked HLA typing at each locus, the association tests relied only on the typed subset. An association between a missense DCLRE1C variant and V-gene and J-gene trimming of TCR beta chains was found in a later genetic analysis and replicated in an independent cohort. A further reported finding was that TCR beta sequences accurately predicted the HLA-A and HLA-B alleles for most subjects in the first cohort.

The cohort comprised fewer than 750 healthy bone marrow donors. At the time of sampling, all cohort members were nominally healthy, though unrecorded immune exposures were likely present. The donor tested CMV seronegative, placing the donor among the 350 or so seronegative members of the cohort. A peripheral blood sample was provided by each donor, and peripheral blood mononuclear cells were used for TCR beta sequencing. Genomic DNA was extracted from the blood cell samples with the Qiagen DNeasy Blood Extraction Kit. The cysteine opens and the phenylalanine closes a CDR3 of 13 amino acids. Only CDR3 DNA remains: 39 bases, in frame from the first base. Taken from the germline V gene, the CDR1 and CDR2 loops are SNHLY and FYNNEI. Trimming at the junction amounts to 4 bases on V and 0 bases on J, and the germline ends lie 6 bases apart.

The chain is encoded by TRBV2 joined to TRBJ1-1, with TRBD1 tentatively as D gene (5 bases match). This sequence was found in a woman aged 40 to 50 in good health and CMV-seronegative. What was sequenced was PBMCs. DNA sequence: TGTGCCAGCAGTGGACAGTTGAACACTGAAGCTTTCTTT. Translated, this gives CASSGQLNTEAFF. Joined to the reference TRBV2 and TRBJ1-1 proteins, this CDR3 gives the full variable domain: EPEVTQTPSHQVTQMGQEVILRCVPISNHLYFYWYRQILGQKVEFLVSFYNNEISEKSEIFDDQFSVERPDGSNFTLKIRSTKLEDSAMYFCASSGQLNTEAFFGQGTRLTVV.